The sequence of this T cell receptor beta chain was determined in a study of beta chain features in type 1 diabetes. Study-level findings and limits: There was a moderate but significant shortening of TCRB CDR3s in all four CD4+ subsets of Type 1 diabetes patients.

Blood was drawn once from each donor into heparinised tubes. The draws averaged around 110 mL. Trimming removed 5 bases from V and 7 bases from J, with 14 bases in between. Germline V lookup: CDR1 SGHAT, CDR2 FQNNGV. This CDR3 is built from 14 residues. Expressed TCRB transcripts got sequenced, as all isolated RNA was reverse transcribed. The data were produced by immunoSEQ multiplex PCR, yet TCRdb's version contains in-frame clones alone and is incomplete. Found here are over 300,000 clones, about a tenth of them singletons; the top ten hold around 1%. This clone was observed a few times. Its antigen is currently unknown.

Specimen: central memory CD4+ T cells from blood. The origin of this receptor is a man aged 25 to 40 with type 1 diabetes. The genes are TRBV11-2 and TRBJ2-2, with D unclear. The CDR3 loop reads CASSLLSDGGELFF. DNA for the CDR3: TGTGCCAGCAGCCTCCTATCGGACGGCGGGGAGCTGTTTTTT.